One sample yielded the 15 T cell receptor beta chains listed below, sequenced in a study of blood T cell repertoires in COVID-19. Sequencing was performed with immunoSEQ multiplex PCR; in TCRdb, only in-frame clones are kept and a portion is missing. The table records 25,000 to 30,000 clones, 65% to 90% of them present only once. The sample taken for sequencing was peripheral blood. The receptors shown here come from a human donor in a cohort sampled during active COVID-19.

V and J are TRBV30 and TRBJ1-6; a possible D gene is TRBD1 (6 bases). Germline V gene sequence: CDR1 GTSNPN, CDR2 SVGIG (reference sequence). CDR3 length equals 13 residues. Deletions cut 4 bases from V and 7 bases from J, with 11 bases between. The CDR3 DNA follows: TGTGCCTGGAACAGGGATTACAATTCACCCCTCCACTTT. This gives the protein CAWNRDYNSPLHF.

J is TRBJ2-5 and V is TRBV7-9; a weak D match, TRBD1 (5 bases). V was clipped by 1 base and J by 5 bases, with 11 bases between them. Looked up from germline, CDR1 is SEHNR and CDR2 is FQNEAQ (reference sequence). The CDR3 has 14 residues. DNA for the CDR3: TGTGCCAGCAGCTTAGGGGCAGGGTTGGAGACCCAGTACTTC. Translating it yields CASSLGAGLETQYF.

This rearrangement joins TRBV7-9 to TRBJ2-1; D is unclear. The V end was cut by 5 bases, the J end by 12 bases, with 11 bases between. This CDR3 region has 11 residues. Germline V gene sequence: CDR1 SEHNR, CDR2 FQNEAQ (reference sequence). The CDR3 here is CASSPQQLQFF. The DNA for the CDR3 is TGTGCCAGCAGCCCGCAACAGCTGCAGTTCTTC.

The table lists this clone with a count of one. This sequence joins TRBV24-1 and TRBJ1-2; D ambiguous. Trimming pared 7 bases from V and 8 bases from J, leaving 13 bases between. The CDR3 spans 12 residues. Per germline, CDR1 KGHDR and CDR2 SFDVKD. In nucleotides, the CDR3 is TGTGCCACCAGATCCAGGTCTCAGGGCTACACCTTC. Protein product: CATRSRSQGYTF.

The V call is TRBV9, the J call TRBJ1-4; 7 nucleotides match TRBD1. J was trimmed by 4 bases and V by 0 bases; bases with no gene match: 9. CDR1 is SGDLS and CDR2 is YYNGEE in the germline V gene. The CDR3 is made up of 17 amino acids. CDR3 in amino acids: CASSVDAGGGLNEKLFF. Written as DNA, the CDR3 is TGTGCCAGCAGCGTAGATGCAGGAGGGGGCCTTAATGAAAAACTGTTTTTT.

The genes are TRBV21-1 and TRBJ2-4; the DNA was not compared with TRBD2, the D call given in the table. TRBV21-1 is assigned pseudogene status. This CDR3 region has 19 residues. CDR3 bases: TGTGCCAGCAGCAAAGCGGTCGGACTAGCGGAGCTAGCCAAAAACATTCAGTACTTC. Protein product: CASSKAVGLAELAKNIQYF.

The chain recombines TRBV12-5 with TRBJ1-1; D gene ambiguous. This CDR3 is 14 amino acids long. The germline V gene encodes CDR1 LGHNT and CDR2 FRNRAP. Trimming stripped 1 base from V and 0 bases from J, with 6 bases between. The CDR3 region is CASGLDVMNTEAFF. The CDR3 nucleotides read TGTGCTAGTGGTTTGGATGTTATGAACACTGAAGCTTTCTTT.

This chain uses TRBV7-6 with TRBJ2-7, with 8 bases aligning to TRBD2. CDR3 size: 15 residues. The V segment lost 5 bases and the J segment 4 bases; nucleotides outside the gene matches: 10. Germline V lookup: CDR1 SGHVS, CDR2 FNYEAQ. CDR3 nucleotides: TGTGCCAGCAGCCGGGGAGCGGGGGTCTCTTACGAGCAGTACTTC. It codes for CASSRGAGVSYEQYF.

The chain uses TRBV20-1 and TRBJ2-7; 7 bases are a match to TRBD1. The length of the CDR3 is 15 residues. V was pared by 3 bases and J by 3 bases, with 11 bases of the junction left unmatched. Germline CDR1 and CDR2: DFQATT and SNEGSKA (reference sequence). The CDR3 is CSASLGNRGYYEQYF. CDR3 nucleotide sequence: TGCAGTGCTAGTCTGGGGAACAGGGGATACTACGAGCAGTACTTC.

This clone has only one observation. The chain links TRBV27 to TRBJ2-5; 7 nucleotides agree with TRBD2. V lost 5 bases and J lost 0; bases outside the gene matches: 9. The germline V gene has CDR1 MNHEY and CDR2 SMNVEV (reference sequence). The CDR3 has 16 residues. In DNA, the CDR3 is TGTGCCAGCAGTCTGTTCGGGGGGAATTACCAAGAGACCCAGTACTTC. This encodes CASSLFGGNYQETQYF.

This clone was seen only once. Here the CDR3 DNA reads TGTGCCTGGAGTGGGGGATGGACAGGGAAACTTAAACTGTTTTTT. Residues: CAWSGGWTGKLKLFF. V usage is TRBV30 and J usage is TRBJ1-4; 8 nucleotides agree with TRBD1. V lost 1 base, J lost 11 bases, and 12 bases stayed unmatched. Germline assignment: CDR1 GTSNPN and CDR2 SVGIG (reference sequence). The CDR3 extends over 15 amino acids.

The gene calls are TRBV7-9 and TRBJ2-1; 13 bases are shared with TRBD2. CDR3 length: 15 residues. The V gene end was trimmed by 5 bases and the J gene end by 5 bases; junction bases not matched to a gene: 3. Germline V CDR1 and CDR2: SEHNR, FQNEAQ (reference sequence). The CDR3 protein is CASSLGLAGNNEQFF. The CDR3 DNA sequence: TGTGCCAGCAGCCTGGGACTAGCGGGGAACAATGAGCAGTTCTTC.

This clone came up once. V usage is TRBV6-5 and J usage is TRBJ2-1; D unclear. The CDR3 has 10 residues. The V gene's germline CDR1 is MNHEY and CDR2 SVGAGI. The ends were cut back, 8 bases at V and 6 bases at J, with 5 bases in the middle. CDR3 sequence (DNA): TGTGCCAGCTCTCGCAATGAGCAGTTCTTC. Translated: CASSRNEQFF.

The chain carries TRBV4-3 and TRBJ2-5; D remains unclear. V lost 0 bases to trimming and J lost 5 bases, with 10 bases between them. The CDR3 sequence is 14 residues long. Germline CDR1 reads LGHNA; CDR2 reads YSLEER. The CDR3 DNA is TGCGCCAGCAGCCAAGACAGTGGCTGGGAGACCCAGTACTTC. Its translation: CASSQDSGWETQYF.

The gene calls are TRBV14 and TRBJ2-7, with TRBD1 matching over 7 bases. The CDR3 has 17 amino acids. Germline V lookup: CDR1 SGHDN, CDR2 FVKESK. Unmatched junction bases numbered 9, after V lost 1 base and J lost 0 bases. The CDR3 loop is CASSQGGGAGGSYEQYF. The CDR3 bases are TGTGCCAGCAGCCAAGGCGGTGGGGCAGGGGGCTCCTACGAGCAGTACTTC.